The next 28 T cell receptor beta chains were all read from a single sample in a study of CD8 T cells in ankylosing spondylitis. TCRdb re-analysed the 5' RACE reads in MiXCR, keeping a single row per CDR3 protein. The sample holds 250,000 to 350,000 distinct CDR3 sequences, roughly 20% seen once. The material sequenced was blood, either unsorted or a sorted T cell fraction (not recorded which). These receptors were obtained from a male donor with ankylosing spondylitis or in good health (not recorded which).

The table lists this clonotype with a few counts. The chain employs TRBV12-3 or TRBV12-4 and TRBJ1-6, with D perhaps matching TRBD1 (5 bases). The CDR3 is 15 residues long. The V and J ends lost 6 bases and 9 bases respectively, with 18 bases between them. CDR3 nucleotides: TGTGCCAGCAGCTCGGGTGGGGGACCCGGTTCACCCCTCCACTTT. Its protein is CASSSGGGPGSPLHF.

The CDR3 loop reads CASSLFQAGGEKLFF. The CDR3 DNA sequence: TGTGCCAGCAGCTTGTTCCAGGCCGGGGGGGAAAAACTGTTTTTT. This sequence joins TRBV5-6 and TRBJ1-4, with D possibly matching TRBD1 (5 bases). V lost 1 base to trimming and J lost 8 bases, with 15 bases between them. This CDR3 has 15 amino acids. Germline V gene lookup returns CDR1 SGHDT and CDR2 YYEEEE. Together with reference TRBV5-6 and TRBJ1-4, the CDR3 gives the full variable domain: DAGVTQSPTHLIKTRGQQVTLRCSPKSGHDTVSWYQQALGQGPQFIFQYYEEEERQRGNFPDRFSGHQFPNYSSELNVNALLLGDSALYLCASSLFQAGGEKLFFGSGTQLSVL.

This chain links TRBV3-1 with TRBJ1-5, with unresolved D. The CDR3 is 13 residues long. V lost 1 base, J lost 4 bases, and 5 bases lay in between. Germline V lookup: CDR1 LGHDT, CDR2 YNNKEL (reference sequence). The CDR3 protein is CASSQVRNQPQHF. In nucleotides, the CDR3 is TGTGCCAGCAGCCAAGTAAGGAATCAGCCCCAGCATTTT.

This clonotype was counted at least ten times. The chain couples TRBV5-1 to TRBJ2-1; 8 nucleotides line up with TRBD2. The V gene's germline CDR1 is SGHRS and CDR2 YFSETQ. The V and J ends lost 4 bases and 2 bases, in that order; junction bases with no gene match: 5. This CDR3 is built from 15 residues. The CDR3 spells CASSHGTSPYNEQFF. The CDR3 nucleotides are TGCGCCAGCAGCCACGGGACTAGTCCCTACAATGAGCAGTTCTTC.

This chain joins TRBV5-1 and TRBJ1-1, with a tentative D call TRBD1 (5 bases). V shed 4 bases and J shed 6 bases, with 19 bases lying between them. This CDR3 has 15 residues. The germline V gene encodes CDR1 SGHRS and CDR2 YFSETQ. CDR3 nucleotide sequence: TGCGCCAGCAGCGTAAACGGTCTCCCGGGGGCTGAAGCTTTCTTT. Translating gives CASSVNGLPGAEAFF.

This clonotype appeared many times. CDR3 residues: CASSFNGYTEAFF. For the CDR3, the DNA is TGTGCCAGCAGTTTTAACGGTTACACTGAAGCTTTCTTT. The J gene is TRBJ1-1, the V gene TRBV27; D not certain. V lost 3 bases and J 3 bases, leaving 8 bases between the germline ends. Germline-derived CDR1 and CDR2 are MNHEY and SMNVEV (reference sequence). This CDR3 spans 13 amino acids.

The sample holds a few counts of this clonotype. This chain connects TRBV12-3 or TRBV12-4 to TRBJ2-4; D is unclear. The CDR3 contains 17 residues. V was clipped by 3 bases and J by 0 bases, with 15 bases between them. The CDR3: CASSFVAGIIAKNIQYF. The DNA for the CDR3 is TGTGCCAGCAGTTTCGTCGCCGGCATAATAGCCAAAAACATTCAGTACTTC.

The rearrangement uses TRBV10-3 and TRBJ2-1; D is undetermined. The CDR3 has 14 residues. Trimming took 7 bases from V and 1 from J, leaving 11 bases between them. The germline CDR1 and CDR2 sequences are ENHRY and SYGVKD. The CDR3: CAIKNSASYNEQFF. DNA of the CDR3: TGTGCCATCAAAAACAGTGCATCCTACAATGAGCAGTTCTTC.

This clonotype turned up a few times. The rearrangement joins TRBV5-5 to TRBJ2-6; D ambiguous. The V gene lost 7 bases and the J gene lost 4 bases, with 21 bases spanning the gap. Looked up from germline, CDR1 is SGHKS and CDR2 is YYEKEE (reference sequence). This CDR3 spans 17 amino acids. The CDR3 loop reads CASELRQRSSGANVLTF. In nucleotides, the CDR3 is TGTGCCAGCGAACTGAGACAACGGTCTTCCGGGGCCAACGTCCTGACTTTC.

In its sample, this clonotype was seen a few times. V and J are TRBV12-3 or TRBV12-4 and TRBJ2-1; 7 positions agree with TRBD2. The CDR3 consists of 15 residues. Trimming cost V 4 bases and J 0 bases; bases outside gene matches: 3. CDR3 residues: CASSWGGGSYNEQFF. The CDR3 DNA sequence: TGTGCCAGCAGTTGGGGCGGGGGCTCCTACAATGAGCAGTTCTTC.

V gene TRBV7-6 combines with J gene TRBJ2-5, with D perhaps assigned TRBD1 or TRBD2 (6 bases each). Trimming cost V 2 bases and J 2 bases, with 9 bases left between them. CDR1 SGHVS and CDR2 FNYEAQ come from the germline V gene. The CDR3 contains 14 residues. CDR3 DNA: TGTGCCAGCAGCTTAAGGGGGGATCAAGAGACCCAGTACTTC. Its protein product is CASSLRGDQETQYF.

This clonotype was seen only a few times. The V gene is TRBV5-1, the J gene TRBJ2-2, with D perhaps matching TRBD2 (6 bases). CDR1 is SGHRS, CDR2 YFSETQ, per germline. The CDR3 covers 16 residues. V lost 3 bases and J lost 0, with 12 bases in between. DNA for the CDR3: TGCGCCAGCAGCTCCGGGGGAAACGCGAACACCGGGGAGCTGTTTTTT. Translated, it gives CASSSGGNANTGELFF.

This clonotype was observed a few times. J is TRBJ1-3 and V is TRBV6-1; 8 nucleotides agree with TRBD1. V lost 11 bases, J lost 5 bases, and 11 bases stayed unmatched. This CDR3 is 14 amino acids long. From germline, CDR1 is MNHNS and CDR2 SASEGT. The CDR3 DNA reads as TGTGCCCATACTAGACAGGGGTCCAGAAACACCATATATTTT. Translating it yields CAHTRQGSRNTIYF.

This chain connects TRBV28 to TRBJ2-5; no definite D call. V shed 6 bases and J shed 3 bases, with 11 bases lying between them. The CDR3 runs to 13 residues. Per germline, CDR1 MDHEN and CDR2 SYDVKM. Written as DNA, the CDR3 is TGTGCCAGCAGCCCCGGGCTAAAAGAGACCCAGTACTTC. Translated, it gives CASSPGLKETQYF.

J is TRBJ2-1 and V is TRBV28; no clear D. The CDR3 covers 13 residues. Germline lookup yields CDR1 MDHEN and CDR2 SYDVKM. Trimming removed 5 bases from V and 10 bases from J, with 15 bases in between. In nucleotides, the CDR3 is TGTGCCAGCAGTCCCATTTTCCTAACAGAGCAGTTCTTC. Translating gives CASSPIFLTEQFF. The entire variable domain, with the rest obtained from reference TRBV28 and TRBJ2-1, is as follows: DVKVTQSSRYLVKRTGEKVFLECVQDMDHENMFWYRQDPGLGLRLIYFSYDVKMKEKGDIPEGYSVSREKKERFSLILESASTNQTSMYLCASSPIFLTEQFFGPGTRLTVL.

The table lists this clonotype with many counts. In nucleotides, the CDR3 is TGTGCCAGCAGCAAACAGGTCCGGACTGAAGCTTTCTTT. Its protein product is CASSKQVRTEAFF. The rearrangement links TRBV7-8 to TRBJ1-1; tentatively, D is TRBD1 (5 bases). V was clipped by 5 bases and J by 5 bases, with 12 bases between them. CDR3 length: 13 amino acids. Germline CDR1 is SGHVS and CDR2 is FQNEAQ. Full variable domain (missing parts from reference TRBV7-8 and TRBJ1-1): GAGVSQSPRYKVAKRGQDVALRCDPISGHVSLFWYQQALGQGPEFLTYFQNEAQLDKSGLPSDRFFAERPEGSVSTLKIQRTQQEDSAVYLCASSKQVRTEAFFGQGTRLTVV.

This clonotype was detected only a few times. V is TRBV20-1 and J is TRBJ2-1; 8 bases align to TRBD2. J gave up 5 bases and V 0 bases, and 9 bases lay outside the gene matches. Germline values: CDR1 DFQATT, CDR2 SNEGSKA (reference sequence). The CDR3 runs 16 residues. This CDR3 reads CSARDLKLAEDNEQFF. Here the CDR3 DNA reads TGCAGTGCTAGAGATCTAAAACTAGCGGAAGACAATGAGCAGTTCTTC.

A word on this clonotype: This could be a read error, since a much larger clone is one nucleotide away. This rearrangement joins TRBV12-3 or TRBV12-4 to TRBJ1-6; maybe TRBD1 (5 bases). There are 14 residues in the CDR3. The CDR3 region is CVSRKRDSNSPLHF. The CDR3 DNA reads TGTGTCAGCAGGAAGCGGGACTCGAATTCACCCCTCCACTTT.

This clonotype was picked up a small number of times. The CDR3 bases are TGTGCCAGCAGTGCCTTGGGGACCGAGCAGTACGTC. Amino acid sequence: CASSALGTEQYV. This rearrangement joins TRBV12-3 or TRBV12-4 to TRBJ2-7; either TRBD1 or TRBD2 may fit D (5 bases each). This CDR3 has 12 residues. Trimming took 5 bases from V and 6 from J, leaving 11 bases between them.

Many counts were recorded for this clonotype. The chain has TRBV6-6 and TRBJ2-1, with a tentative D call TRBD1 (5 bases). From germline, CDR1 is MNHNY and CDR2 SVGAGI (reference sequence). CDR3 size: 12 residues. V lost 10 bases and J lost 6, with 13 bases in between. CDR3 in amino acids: CATRAQGNEQFF. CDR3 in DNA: TGTGCCACCCGAGCTCAGGGCAATGAGCAGTTCTTC.

The CDR3 region is CASSLDSGSASYNEQFF. The CDR3 DNA follows: TGCGCCAGCAGCTTGGATAGCGGGAGCGCTTCCTACAATGAGCAGTTCTTC. J is TRBJ2-1 and V is TRBV5-1, with 9 bases matching TRBD2. Germline V gene data show CDR1 as SGHRS and CDR2 as YFSETQ. CDR3 length: 17 residues. J gave up 1 base and V 0 bases, and 5 bases lay outside the gene matches.

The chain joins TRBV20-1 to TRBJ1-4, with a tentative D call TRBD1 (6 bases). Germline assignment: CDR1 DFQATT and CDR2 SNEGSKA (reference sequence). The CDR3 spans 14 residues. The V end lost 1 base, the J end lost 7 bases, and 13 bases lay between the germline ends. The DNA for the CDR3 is TGCAGTGCTAGAGGGTCAGGGGAGGTTGAAAAACTGTTTTTT. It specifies CSARGSGEVEKLFF.

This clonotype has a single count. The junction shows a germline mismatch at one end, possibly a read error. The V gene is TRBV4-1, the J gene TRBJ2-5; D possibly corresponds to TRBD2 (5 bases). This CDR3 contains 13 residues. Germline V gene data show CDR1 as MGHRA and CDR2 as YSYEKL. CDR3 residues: CASSPGVPQTQYF. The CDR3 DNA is TGTGCCAGCAGCCCCGGGGTCCCTCAGACCCAGTACTTC.

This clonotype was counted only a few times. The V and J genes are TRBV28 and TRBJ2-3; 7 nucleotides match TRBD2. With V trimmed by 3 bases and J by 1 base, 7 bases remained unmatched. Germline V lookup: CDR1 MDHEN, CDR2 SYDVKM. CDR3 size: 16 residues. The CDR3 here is CASSFPGGGGTDTQYF. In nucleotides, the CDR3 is TGTGCCAGCAGTTTTCCGGGAGGCGGGGGCACAGATACGCAGTATTTT.

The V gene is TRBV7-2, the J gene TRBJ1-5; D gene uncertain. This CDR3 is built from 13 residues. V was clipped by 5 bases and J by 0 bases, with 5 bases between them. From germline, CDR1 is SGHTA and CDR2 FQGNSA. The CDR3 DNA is TGTGCCAGCAGCCGATCTAGCAATCAGCCCCAGCATTTT. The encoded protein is CASSRSSNQPQHF.

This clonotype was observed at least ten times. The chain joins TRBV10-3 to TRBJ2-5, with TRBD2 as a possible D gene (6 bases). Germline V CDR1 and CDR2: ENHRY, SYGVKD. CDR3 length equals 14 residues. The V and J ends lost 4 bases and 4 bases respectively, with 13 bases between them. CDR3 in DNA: TGTGCCATCAGTGGCGGGGAAACCCCAGAGACCCAGTACTTC. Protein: CAISGGETPETQYF.

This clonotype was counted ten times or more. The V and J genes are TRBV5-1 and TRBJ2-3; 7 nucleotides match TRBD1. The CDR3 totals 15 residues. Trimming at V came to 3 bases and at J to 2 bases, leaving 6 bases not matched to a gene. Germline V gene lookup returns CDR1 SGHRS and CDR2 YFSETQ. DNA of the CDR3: TGCGCCAGCAGCTGGATGGGGACAGACACAGATACGCAGTATTTT. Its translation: CASSWMGTDTDTQYF.

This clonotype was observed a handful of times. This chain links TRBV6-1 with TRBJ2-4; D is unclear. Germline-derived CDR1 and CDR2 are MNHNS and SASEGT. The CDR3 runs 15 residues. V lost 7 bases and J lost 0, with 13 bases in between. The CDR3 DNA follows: TGTGCCAGCAAAAGCTCCAGTATAGCCAAAAACATTCAGTACTTC. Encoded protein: CASKSSSIAKNIQYF.